One sample yielded the 24 T cell receptor beta chains listed below, sequenced in a study of OX40 agonist ivuxolimab in advanced cancers. Generated by immunoSEQ multiplex PCR, the TCRdb table keeps only in-frame clones and is missing some. Of around 40,000 clones in the sample, 82% are singletons; the top ten hold roughly 7.1%. The material sequenced was CD4+ or CD8+ T cells sorted from blood, taken in a trial of the OX40 agonist ivuxolimab. Receptors originate from an adult with an advanced solid tumor such as melanoma, head and neck, liver or kidney cancer.

The J gene is TRBJ2-2, the V gene TRBV14, with 8 bases aligning to TRBD1. Trimming cost V 9 bases and J 0 bases; bases outside gene matches: 3. The CDR3 loop spans 14 amino acids. The germline V gene has CDR1 SGHDN and CDR2 FVKESK. The DNA of the CDR3 is TGTGCCAGTGACAGGGGCACGAACACCGGGGAGCTGTTTTTT. Translating it yields CASDRGTNTGELFF.

This clone showed up just a few times. The chain is built from TRBV27 and TRBJ2-1; no firm D call. The germline V gene has CDR1 MNHEY and CDR2 SMNVEV (reference sequence). The CDR3 has 11 residues. The ends were cut back, 4 bases at V and 6 bases at J, with 4 bases in the middle. The CDR3 loop is CASSSSNEQFF. The CDR3 DNA is TGTGCCAGCAGTTCTTCCAATGAGCAGTTCTTC.

The chain joins TRBV2 to TRBJ2-7; TRBD2 matches at 11 bases. V lost 6 bases to trimming and J lost 6 bases; unmatched junction nucleotides: 13. The CDR3 length is 16 residues. CDR1 and CDR2 (germline): SNHLY, FYNNEI. The CDR3, as DNA: TGTGCCAGCAGCCGGAGGGGATGGCTAGCGGGAGGCGAGCAGTACTTC. The encoded protein is CASSRRGWLAGGEQYF.

This chain joins TRBV10-3 and TRBJ1-6; D may be TRBD1 (6 bases). This CDR3 is built from 15 residues. Germline V gene lookup returns CDR1 ENHRY and CDR2 SYGVKD. V dropped 6 bases and J dropped 8 bases, with 17 bases sitting between them. The CDR3 DNA reads TGTGCCATCAGCCCTGAACGGGGGGCCGATTCACCCCTCCACTTT. Translated, it gives CAISPERGADSPLHF.

The V call is TRBV5-1, the J call TRBJ1-2; a possible D gene is TRBD1 (5 bases). V shed 4 bases and J shed 2 bases, with 12 bases lying between them. This CDR3 has 14 residues. Germline assignment: CDR1 SGHRS and CDR2 YFSETQ. CDR3 loop: CASSRTTTNYGYTF. The CDR3 DNA is TGCGCCAGCAGCCGGACAACTACGAACTATGGCTACACCTTC.

CDR3 sequence: CASSSAGGHNIQYF. The CDR3 DNA reads as TGTGCCAGCAGCTCAGCGGGAGGGCACAACATTCAGTACTTC. The chain has TRBV7-2 and TRBJ2-4, with TRBD2 identical over 10 bases. CDR1 is SGHTA, CDR2 FQGNSA, per germline. The junction had 4 bases not matched to a gene; V was cut back by 4 bases and J by 7 bases. The CDR3 is made up of 14 amino acids.

The rearrangement joins TRBV5-1 to TRBJ2-7, with D tentatively TRBD1 (5 bases). CDR3 length: 14 residues. The ends were cut back, 2 bases at V and 3 bases at J, with 12 bases in the middle. CDR1 and CDR2 from the germline V gene are SGHRS and YFSETQ. Here the CDR3 reads CASSLKGVSYEQYF. CDR3 DNA sequence: TGCGCCAGCAGCTTAAAAGGGGTCAGCTACGAGCAGTACTTC.

This chain joins TRBV5-4 and TRBJ2-7, with 10 bases aligning to TRBD1. J was trimmed by 2 bases and V by 4 bases; bases with no gene match: 9. There are 16 residues in the CDR3. CDR1 and CDR2 (germline): SGHNT, YYREEE (reference sequence). The chain's CDR3 is CASSPGTGTGAYEQYF. The CDR3 DNA is TGTGCCAGCAGCCCTGGCACCGGGACAGGGGCCTACGAGCAGTACTTC.

The V gene is TRBV11-2, the J gene TRBJ2-1; D gene uncertain. There are 12 residues in the CDR3. V lost 1 base, J lost 9 bases, and 7 bases lay in between. Germline CDR1 is SGHAT and CDR2 is FQNNGV. CDR3 amino acids: CASSLGRVEQFF. CDR3 bases: TGTGCCAGCAGCTTAGGGCGCGTTGAGCAGTTCTTC.

The chain employs TRBV5-1 and TRBJ2-5, with D hard to call. V lost 4 bases and J 5 bases, leaving 15 bases between the germline ends. The CDR3 is 14 amino acids. Germline lookup yields CDR1 SGHRS and CDR2 YFSETQ. CDR3 bases: TGCGCCAGCAGCGAAAGGACGTCGAAGGAGACCCAGTACTTC. This gives the protein CASSERTSKETQYF.

The V and J genes are TRBV7-2 and TRBJ1-2; no reliable D call. Germline CDR1 SGHTA, CDR2 FQGNSA. Trimming shortened V by 3 bases and J by 6 bases, and 14 bases separated the two germline ends. The CDR3 runs to 14 residues. CDR3 sequence (DNA): TGTGCCAGCAGCTTTCCGCCAAATAGGGATGGCTACACCTTC. This translates into CASSFPPNRDGYTF.

This clone was counted between two and nine times. The gene calls are TRBV6-1 and TRBJ2-6, with 8 bases aligning to TRBD1. The J segment lost 9 bases and the V segment lost 3 bases, leaving 7 bases of the junction unmatched. Germline V gene sequence: CDR1 MNHNS, CDR2 SASEGT. This CDR3 has 15 amino acids. Here the CDR3 DNA reads TGTGCCAGCAGTGAGCACAGGGGGTGGGACAACGTCCTGACTTTC. This translates into CASSEHRGWDNVLTF.

The V and J genes are TRBV11-2 and TRBJ1-2, with D perhaps TRBD1 (6 bases). Germline CDR1 SGHAT, CDR2 FQNNGV. The CDR3 runs to 14 residues. Between the trimmed V and J ends, which lost 4 bases and 4 bases, there was a span of 13 bases. CDR3 sequence reads: CASSYNRAAYGYTF. Written as DNA, the CDR3 is TGTGCCAGCAGCTACAACAGGGCGGCCTATGGCTACACCTTC.

This chain links TRBV4-2 with TRBJ1-5; D is undetermined. CDR1 and CDR2 (germline): LGHNA, YNFKEQ. Trimming took off 0 bases at V and 9 bases at J, with 9 bases between the two ends. The CDR3 contains 13 residues. The CDR3 loop reads CASSQDLLGPQHF. Here the CDR3 DNA reads TGTGCCAGCAGCCAAGATCTTTTAGGGCCCCAGCATTTT.

This clone was observed a single time. This rearrangement joins TRBV5-1 to TRBJ1-4; TRBD1 aligns across 8 bases. CDR1 is SGHRS and CDR2 is YFSETQ in the germline V gene. The CDR3 runs 14 residues. V shed 2 bases and J 8 bases; nucleotides not matched to a gene: 5. Here the CDR3 DNA reads TGCGCCAGCAGCTTTACAGGGGGATGGGAAAAACTGTTTTTT. Translation: CASSFTGGWEKLFF. Looking up the rest from reference TRBV5-1 and TRBJ1-4 gives the full variable domain: KAGVTQTPRYLIKTRGQQVTLSCSPISGHRSVSWYQQTPGQGLQFLFEYFSETQRNKGNFPGRFSGRQFSNSRSEMNVSTLELGDSALYLCASSFTGGWEKLFFGSGTQLSVL.

This clone showed up just once. This chain links TRBV6-1 with TRBJ2-5; 10 bases are a match to TRBD1. The J call is doubtful: the DNA matches TRBJ2-7 better. Germline V gene data show CDR1 as MNHNS and CDR2 as SASEGT. This CDR3 is built from 15 residues. CDR3 DNA: TGTGCCAGCAGCCTAACCGGGACAGGGGACGACGAGCAGTACTTC. This codes for CASSLTGTGDDEQYF.

V is TRBV9 and J is TRBJ1-3, with TRBD1 identical over 8 bases. The CDR3 totals 15 residues. Germline V gene data show CDR1 as SGDLS and CDR2 as YYNGEE. V trimming: 3 bases; J trimming: 2 bases; junction bases outside the gene matches: 4. CDR3: CASSAPTGAGNTIYF. DNA for the CDR3: TGTGCCAGCAGCGCACCGACAGGGGCTGGAAACACCATATATTTT.

This rearrangement joins TRBV7-2 to TRBJ2-5; 10 bases are a match to TRBD2. Germline V gene lookup returns CDR1 SGHTA and CDR2 FQGNSA. V lost 5 bases, J lost 0 bases, and 6 bases stayed unmatched. The CDR3 totals 16 residues. The CDR3 here is CASSPLAGGYQETQYF. As DNA, the CDR3 is TGTGCCAGCAGCCCATTAGCGGGGGGTTACCAAGAGACCCAGTACTTC.

The chain joins TRBV2 to TRBJ2-3; D is perhaps TRBD2 (6 bases). The CDR3 extends over 13 amino acids. Trimming pared 7 bases from V and 2 bases from J, leaving 10 bases between. Germline V lookup: CDR1 SNHLY, CDR2 FYNNEI. CDR3 protein: CASKEGLTDTQYF. The CDR3 DNA is TGTGCCAGCAAGGAGGGGCTCACAGATACGCAGTATTTT.

This chain links TRBV6-6 with TRBJ2-7, with 7 bases identical to TRBD1. CDR1 is MNHNY, CDR2 SVGAGI, per germline (reference sequence). The CDR3 spans 14 residues. The J segment lost 0 bases and the V segment lost 7 bases, leaving 6 bases of the junction unmatched. The CDR3 nucleotides read TGTGCCAGCACCCGGACAGGCCTCTCCTACGAGCAGTACTTC. It translates to CASTRTGLSYEQYF.

The rearrangement links TRBV30 to TRBJ2-7, with 7 bases aligning to TRBD2. The trim removed 4 bases at V and 4 bases at J, leaving 7 bases unmatched. The CDR3 contains 13 residues. CDR1 and CDR2 (germline): GTSNPN, SVGIG (reference sequence). CDR3 DNA: TGTGCCTGGACGGAGACTAGCTGGTACGAGCAGTACTTC. It specifies CAWTETSWYEQYF.

The chain joins TRBV28 to TRBJ2-5; unclear D gene. CDR3 length equals 16 residues. The germline V and J ends were trimmed by 1 base and 0 bases, with 12 bases remaining between them. The V gene's germline CDR1 is MDHEN and CDR2 SYDVKM. CDR3 residues: CASSLSWGDHQETQYF. CDR3 nucleotide sequence: TGTGCCAGCAGTTTATCCTGGGGTGATCACCAAGAGACCCAGTACTTC.

This clone appeared a few times. The genes are TRBV5-4 and TRBJ2-7, with 8 bases lining up with TRBD1. The CDR3 is 15 amino acids. CDR1 SGHNT and CDR2 YYREEE come from the germline V gene (reference sequence). With V trimmed by 2 bases and J by 2 bases, 6 bases remained unmatched. The CDR3 spells CASSLGGTGAYEQYF. Written as DNA, the CDR3 is TGTGCCAGCAGCTTAGGAGGGACAGGAGCCTACGAGCAGTACTTC.

This CDR3 is CASSPLAGSDTQYF. The CDR3 DNA reads as TGTGCCAGCAGCCCGCTAGCGGGATCAGATACGCAGTATTTT. This rearrangement joins TRBV7-2 to TRBJ2-3; 9 bases are shared with TRBD2. Germline lookup yields CDR1 SGHTA and CDR2 FQGNSA. Trimming took 5 bases from V and 4 from J; bases not matched to a gene: 4. This CDR3 spans 14 amino acids.